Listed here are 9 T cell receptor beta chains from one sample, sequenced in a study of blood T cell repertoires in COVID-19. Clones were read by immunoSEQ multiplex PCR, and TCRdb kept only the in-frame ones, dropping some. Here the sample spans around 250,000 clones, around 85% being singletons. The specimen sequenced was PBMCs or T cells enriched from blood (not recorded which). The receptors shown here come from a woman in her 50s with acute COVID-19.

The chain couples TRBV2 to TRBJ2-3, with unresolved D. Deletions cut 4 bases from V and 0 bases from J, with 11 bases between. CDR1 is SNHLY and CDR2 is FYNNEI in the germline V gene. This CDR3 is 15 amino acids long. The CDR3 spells CASSVQALSTDTQYF. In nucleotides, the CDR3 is TGTGCCAGCAGTGTTCAAGCCCTTAGCACAGATACGCAGTATTTT.

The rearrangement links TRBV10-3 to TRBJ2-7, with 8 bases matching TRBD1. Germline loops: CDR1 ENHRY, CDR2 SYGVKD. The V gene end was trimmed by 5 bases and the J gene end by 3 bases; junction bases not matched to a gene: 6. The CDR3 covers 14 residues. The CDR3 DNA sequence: TGTGCCATCAGTTCGGACAGGGCGAGCTACGAGCAGTACTTC. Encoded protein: CAISSDRASYEQYF.

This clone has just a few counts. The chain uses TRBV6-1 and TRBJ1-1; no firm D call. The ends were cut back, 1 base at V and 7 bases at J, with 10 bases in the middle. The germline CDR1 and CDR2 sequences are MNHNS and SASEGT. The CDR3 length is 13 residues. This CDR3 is CASSEDVFSEAFF. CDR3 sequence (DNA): TGTGCCAGCAGTGAAGACGTGTTCAGTGAAGCTTTCTTT.

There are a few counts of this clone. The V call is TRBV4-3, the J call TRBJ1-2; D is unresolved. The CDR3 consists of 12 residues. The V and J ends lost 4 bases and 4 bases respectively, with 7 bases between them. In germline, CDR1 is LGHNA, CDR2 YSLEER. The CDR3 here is CASSPGGYGYTF. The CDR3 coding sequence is TGCGCCAGCAGCCCCGGAGGCTATGGCTACACCTTC.

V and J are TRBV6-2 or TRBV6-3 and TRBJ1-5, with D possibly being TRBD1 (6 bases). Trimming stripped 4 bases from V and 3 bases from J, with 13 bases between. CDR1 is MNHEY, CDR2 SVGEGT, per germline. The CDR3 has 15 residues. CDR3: CASSFRDTINQPQHF. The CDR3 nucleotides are TGTGCCAGCAGTTTCCGGGACACTATCAATCAGCCCCAGCATTTT.

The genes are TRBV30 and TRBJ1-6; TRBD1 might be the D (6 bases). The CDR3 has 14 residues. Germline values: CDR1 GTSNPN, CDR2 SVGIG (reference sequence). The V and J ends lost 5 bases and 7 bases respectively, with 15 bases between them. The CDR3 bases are TGTGCCTGGCATTATCTAACAGGGAATTCACCCCTCCACTTT. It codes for CAWHYLTGNSPLHF.

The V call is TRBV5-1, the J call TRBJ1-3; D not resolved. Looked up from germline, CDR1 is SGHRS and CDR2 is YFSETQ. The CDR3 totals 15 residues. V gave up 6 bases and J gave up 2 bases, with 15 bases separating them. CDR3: CASNPTRIAGNTIYF. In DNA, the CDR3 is TGCGCCAGCAACCCGACACGAATTGCTGGAAACACCATATATTTT.

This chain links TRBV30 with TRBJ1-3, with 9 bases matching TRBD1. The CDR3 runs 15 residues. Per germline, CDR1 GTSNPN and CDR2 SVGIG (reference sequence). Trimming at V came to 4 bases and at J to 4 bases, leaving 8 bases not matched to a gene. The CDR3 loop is CAWTFFGQGGNTIYF. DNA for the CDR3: TGTGCCTGGACGTTTTTCGGACAGGGGGGAAACACCATATATTTT.

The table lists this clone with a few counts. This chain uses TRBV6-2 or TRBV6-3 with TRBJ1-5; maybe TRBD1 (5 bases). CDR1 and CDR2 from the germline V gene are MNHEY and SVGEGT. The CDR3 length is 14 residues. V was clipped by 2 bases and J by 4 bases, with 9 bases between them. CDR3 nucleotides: TGTGCCAGCAGTTACGCTTCAGGGAATCAGCCCCAGCATTTT. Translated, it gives CASSYASGNQPQHF.